This T cell receptor (beta chain) was recovered during a study of OX40 agonist ivuxolimab in advanced cancers. Study-level information: Hepatocellular carcinoma, melanoma, renal cell or head and neck cancer affected the dose-escalation patients. With a range of roughly 23 to 85, age averaged approximately 55 years, and 65% to 85% were male.

Autoimmune disease history or systemic immunosuppression barred patients. This table comes from immunoSEQ multiplex PCR, and its TCRdb copy is limited to in-frame clones, with some not included. The sample holds around 58,000 clones, around 87% seen once. This CDR3 spans 16 amino acids. Trimming removed 0 bases from V and 0 bases from J, with 9 bases in between. Germline V lookup: CDR1 SGHRS, CDR2 YFSETQ. The J gene is TRBJ2-2, the V gene TRBV5-1, with D uncertain. This sample comprised CD4+ or CD8+ T cells sorted from blood, obtained in a trial of the OX40 agonist ivuxolimab. The clonotype was recovered from an adult with an advanced solid tumor such as melanoma, head and neck, liver or kidney cancer. The chain's CDR3 is CASSLETLANTGELFF. The CDR3 DNA reads TGCGCCAGCAGCTTGGAGACTCTCGCGAACACCGGGGAGCTGTTTTTT.